Listed here are 2 T cell receptor beta chains from one sample, sequenced in a study of control samples from healthy donors and cancer patients. TCRdb's copy holds only in-frame clones and misses some; the assay was immunoSEQ multiplex PCR. The sample's table shows about 210,000 clones. The sample was blood. The origin of the receptors is a woman in her thirties in good health.

The chain joins TRBV15 to TRBJ2-7; 7 positions match TRBD2. Trimming removed 3 bases from V and 6 bases from J; junction bases left unmatched: 5. The germline gives CDR1 LNHNV, CDR2 YYDKDF (reference sequence). The CDR3 has 13 amino acids. The CDR3 nucleotides are TGTGCCACCAGCAGGGGGGGGAACGGCGAGCAGTACTTC. This translates into CATSRGGNGEQYF.

This CDR3 is CASSTGLIQETQYF. The CDR3 DNA sequence: TGCGCCAGCAGCACGGGGCTAATCCAAGAGACCCAGTACTTC. The chain combines TRBV5-1 with TRBJ2-5; possibly TRBD1 or TRBD2 for D (5 bases each). CDR1 SGHRS and CDR2 YFSETQ come from the germline V gene. V shed 4 bases and J shed 1 base, with 11 bases lying between them. The CDR3 totals 14 residues.